What follows is one TCR beta chain and its context. The data are from a study of vaccination and CD4 T cells after COVID-19. As for the study in general: Convalescent donors totaled six males and four females, including two who were Hispanic.

TCRdb fed the PCR reads into MiXCR, producing one record per CDR3 protein. The sample shows some 18,000 distinct CDR3 sequences, 60% to 80% of them seen only once. V was shortened by 0 bases and J by 8 bases, with 17 bases between the two germline ends. Germline V gives CDR1 LNHNV, CDR2 YYDKDF (reference sequence). The CDR3 length is 16 residues. Material: CD4+ T cells from blood, obtained before SARS-CoV-2 vaccination. The sequence was obtained from a human donor who had recovered from COVID-19. This rearrangement joins TRBV15 to TRBJ2-1; D perhaps matches TRBD2 (5 bases). The CDR3 loop is CATSREGYAGFDEQFF. The CDR3 DNA reads as TGTGCCACCAGCAGAGAGGGGTATGCGGGTTTCGATGAGCAGTTCTTC.